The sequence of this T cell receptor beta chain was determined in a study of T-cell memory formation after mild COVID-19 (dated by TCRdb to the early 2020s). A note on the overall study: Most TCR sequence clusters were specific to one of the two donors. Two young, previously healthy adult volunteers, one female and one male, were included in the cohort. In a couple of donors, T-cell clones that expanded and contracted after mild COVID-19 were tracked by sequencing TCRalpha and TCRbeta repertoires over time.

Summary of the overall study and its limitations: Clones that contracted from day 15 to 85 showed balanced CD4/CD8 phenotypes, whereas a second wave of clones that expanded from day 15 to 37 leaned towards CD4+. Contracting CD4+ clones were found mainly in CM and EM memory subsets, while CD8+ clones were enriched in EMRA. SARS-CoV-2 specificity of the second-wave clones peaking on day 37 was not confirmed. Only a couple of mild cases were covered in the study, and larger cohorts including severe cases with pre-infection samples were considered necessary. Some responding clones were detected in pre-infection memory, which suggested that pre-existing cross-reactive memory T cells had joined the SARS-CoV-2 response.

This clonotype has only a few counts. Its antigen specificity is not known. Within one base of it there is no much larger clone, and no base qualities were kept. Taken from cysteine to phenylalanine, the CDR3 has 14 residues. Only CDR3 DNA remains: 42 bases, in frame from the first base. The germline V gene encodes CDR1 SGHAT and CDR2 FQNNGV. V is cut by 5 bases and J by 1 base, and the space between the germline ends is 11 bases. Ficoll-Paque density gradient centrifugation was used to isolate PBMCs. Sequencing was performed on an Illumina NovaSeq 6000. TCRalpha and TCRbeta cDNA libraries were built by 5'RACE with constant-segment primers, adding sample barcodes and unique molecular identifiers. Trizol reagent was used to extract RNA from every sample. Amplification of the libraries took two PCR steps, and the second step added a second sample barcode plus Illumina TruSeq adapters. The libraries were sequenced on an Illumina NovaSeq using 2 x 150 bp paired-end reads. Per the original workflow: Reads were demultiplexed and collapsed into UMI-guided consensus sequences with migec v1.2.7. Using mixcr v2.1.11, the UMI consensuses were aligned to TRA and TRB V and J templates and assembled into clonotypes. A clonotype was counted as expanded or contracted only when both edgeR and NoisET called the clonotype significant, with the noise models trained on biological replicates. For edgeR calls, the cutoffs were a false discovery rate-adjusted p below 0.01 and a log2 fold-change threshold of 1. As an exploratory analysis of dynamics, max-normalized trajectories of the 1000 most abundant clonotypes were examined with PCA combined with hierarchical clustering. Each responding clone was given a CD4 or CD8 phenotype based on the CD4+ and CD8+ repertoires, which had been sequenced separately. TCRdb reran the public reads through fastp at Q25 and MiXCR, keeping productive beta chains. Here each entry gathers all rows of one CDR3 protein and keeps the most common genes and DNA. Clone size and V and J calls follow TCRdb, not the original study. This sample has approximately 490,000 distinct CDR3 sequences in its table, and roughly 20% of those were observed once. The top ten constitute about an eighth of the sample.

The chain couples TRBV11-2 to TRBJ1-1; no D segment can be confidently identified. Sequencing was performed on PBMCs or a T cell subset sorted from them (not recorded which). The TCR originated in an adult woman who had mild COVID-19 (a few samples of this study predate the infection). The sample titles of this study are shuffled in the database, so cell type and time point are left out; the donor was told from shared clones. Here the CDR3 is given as CASSRDLRNTEAFF. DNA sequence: TGTGCCAGCAGCCGCGACCTTAGGAACACTGAAGCTTTCTTT.